The 16 T cell receptor beta chains reported below all come from one sample, sequenced in a study of cytotoxic CD8 clonotypes in ibrutinib-treated CLL. TCRdb's table, derived via immunoSEQ multiplex PCR, lists solely in-frame clones and lacks some. The table shows 85,000 or so clones, with 70% to 80% occurring only once. The specimen was PBMCs, collected after 12 months of ibrutinib treatment. These receptor sequences come from a human donor with chronic lymphocytic leukemia.

The rearrangement joins TRBV6-1 to TRBJ1-5; the D is unclear. Germline lookup yields CDR1 MNHNS and CDR2 SASEGT. This CDR3 is 14 amino acids long. V lost 8 bases and J 2 bases, leaving 13 bases between the germline ends. DNA for the CDR3: TGTGCCAGCCTATTCGGTCCTGGCAATCAGCCCCAGCATTTT. It is translated as CASLFGPGNQPQHF.

This chain joins TRBV18 and TRBJ1-2, with 7 bases aligning to TRBD1. With 4 bases clipped from V and 8 bases from J, the junction kept 16 bases outside the gene matches. The CDR3 is 16 residues long. Germline CDR1 is KGHSH and CDR2 is LQKENI. CDR3 loop: CASSLPGPGQRGGYTF. The CDR3 region has the DNA TGTGCCAGCTCACTCCCTGGCCCGGGACAGCGTGGCGGCTACACCTTC.

This clone was recorded once. The chain carries TRBV18 and TRBJ2-5; D is tentatively TRBD1 or TRBD2 (5 bases each). Germline assignment: CDR1 KGHSH and CDR2 LQKENI. The V and J ends lost 6 bases and 5 bases respectively, with 16 bases between them. This CDR3 spans 14 amino acids. The CDR3 nucleotides read TGTGCCAGCTCCCCCGGGGACCCAACGGAGACCCAGTACTTC. Translating it yields CASSPGDPTETQYF.

The rearrangement uses TRBV7-2 and TRBJ1-5, with TRBD1 matching over 7 bases. Per the germline V gene, CDR1 is SGHTA and CDR2 is FQGNSA. V lost 4 bases and J lost 7; bases outside the gene matches: 10. This CDR3 region has 15 residues. CDR3 bases: TGTGCCAGCAGCTCTCAACAGGGGATGGGGCAGCCCCAGCATTTT. Translating gives CASSSQQGMGQPQHF.

The chain links TRBV11-3 to TRBJ2-3, with no clear D. Germline V gene sequence: CDR1 SGHNT, CDR2 YENEEA. The CDR3 extends over 11 amino acids. Trimming left V 1 base short and J 5 bases short, with 1 base between. CDR3: CASSLGDTQYF. The CDR3 DNA reads TGTGCCAGCAGCTTAGGAGATACGCAGTATTTT. The entire variable domain, with the rest obtained from reference TRBV11-3 and TRBJ2-3, is as follows: EAGVVQSPRYKIIEKKQPVAFWCNPISGHNTLYWYLQNLGQGPELLIRYENEEAVDDSQLPKDRFSAERLKGVDSTLKIQPAELGDSAVYLCASSLGDTQYFGPGTRLTVL.

The J gene is TRBJ2-7, the V gene TRBV12-2. TRBV12-2 is recorded as a pseudogene. The CDR3 sequence is 13 residues long. CDR3 region: CASLGVVAYEQYF. CDR3 coding DNA: TGTGCAAGTCTTGGGGTGGTGGCCTACGAGCAGTACTTC.

This chain links TRBV30 with TRBJ1-1; 7 positions agree with TRBD1. V dropped 3 bases and J dropped 3; count of bases not matched to a gene: 10. The CDR3 extends over 15 amino acids. CDR1 and CDR2 (germline): GTSNPN, SVGIG (reference sequence). The CDR3 spells CAWRRPGQRDTEAFF. The CDR3 bases are TGTGCCTGGAGGCGACCGGGACAGAGGGACACTGAAGCTTTCTTT.

The chain links TRBV27 to TRBJ2-3; the D gene is possibly TRBD2 (6 bases). The V and J ends lost 2 bases and 5 bases respectively, with 14 bases between them. Germline V gene data show CDR1 as MNHEY and CDR2 as SMNVEV (reference sequence). This CDR3 comprises 15 residues. CDR3 protein: CASSLAGGHRDTQYF. The DNA for the CDR3 is TGTGCCAGCAGTTTAGCCGGAGGGCACAGAGATACGCAGTATTTT.

The rearrangement joins TRBV28 to TRBJ1-1; D gene uncertain. Deletions cut 6 bases from V and 5 bases from J, with 16 bases between. CDR3 size: 14 residues. The germline CDR1 and CDR2 sequences are MDHEN and SYDVKM. The CDR3 is CASRPGAPGTEAFF. The CDR3 DNA is TGTGCCAGCAGACCAGGAGCTCCAGGTACTGAAGCTTTCTTT.

The chain couples TRBV25-1 to TRBJ1-2; no definite D call. This CDR3 is 14 amino acids long. Germline CDR1 and CDR2: MGHDK and SYGVNS. Trimming removed 0 bases at V and 8 bases at J, with 13 bases between. CDR3 in DNA: TGTGCCAGCAGTGAATATGCCCCACGGGGAGGCTACACCTTC. Translated, it gives CASSEYAPRGGYTF.

This clone was counted only a few times. The chain joins TRBV30 to TRBJ2-7; D call uncertain. Germline lookup yields CDR1 GTSNPN and CDR2 SVGIG (reference sequence). Trimming removed 2 bases from V and 2 bases from J, with 13 bases in between. CDR3 size: 14 residues. The CDR3 DNA is TGTGCCTGGAGTAGAGGTTGGCTTACCTACGAGCAGTACTTC. This codes for CAWSRGWLTYEQYF.

The chain recombines TRBV7-2 with TRBJ2-7; a possible D gene is TRBD1 (7 bases). Germline assignment: CDR1 SGHTA and CDR2 FQGNSA. This CDR3 contains 15 residues. V was clipped by 5 bases and J by 3 bases, with 17 bases between them. This chain's CDR3 is CASSPDGGGDYEQYF. CDR3 nucleotide sequence: TGTGCCAGCAGCCCGGATGGAGGGGGCGACTACGAGCAGTACTTC.

The gene calls are TRBV7-9 and TRBJ2-7; D not resolved. The V gene lost 3 bases and the J gene lost 3 bases, with 12 bases spanning the gap. The CDR3 spans 14 residues. CDR1 is SEHNR, CDR2 FQNEAQ, per germline (reference sequence). The CDR3 coding sequence is TGTGCCAGCAGCTTGGGTTCGAGAGGCTACGAGCAGTACTTC. This codes for CASSLGSRGYEQYF.

This clone has just one count. V gene TRBV10-3 combines with J gene TRBJ2-2; D remains unclear. Trimming removed 5 bases from V and 2 bases from J, with 18 bases in between. Germline V gene lookup returns CDR1 ENHRY and CDR2 SYGVKD. The length of the CDR3 is 17 residues. The CDR3 bases are TGTGCCATCAGTCCCCAGTCCGGCTGGGTTAACACCGGGGAGCTGTTTTTT. Its protein is CAISPQSGWVNTGELFF.

The chain couples TRBV27 to TRBJ1-3; D unclear. Germline V gives CDR1 MNHEY, CDR2 SMNVEV (reference sequence). The V end lost 0 bases, the J end lost 0 bases, and 6 bases lay between the germline ends. The length of the CDR3 is 15 residues. CDR3 DNA: TGTGCCAGCAGTTTATCCCGGACCTCTGGAAACACCATATATTTT. It translates to CASSLSRTSGNTIYF.

The CDR3 reads CASSGDRGETQYF. For the CDR3, the DNA is TGTGCCAGCAGCGGGGACAGGGGGGAGACCCAGTACTTC. V is TRBV21-1 and J is TRBJ2-5; no DNA check was done on the table's D call, TRBD1. TRBV21-1 is noted as a pseudogene. This CDR3 is built from 13 residues.